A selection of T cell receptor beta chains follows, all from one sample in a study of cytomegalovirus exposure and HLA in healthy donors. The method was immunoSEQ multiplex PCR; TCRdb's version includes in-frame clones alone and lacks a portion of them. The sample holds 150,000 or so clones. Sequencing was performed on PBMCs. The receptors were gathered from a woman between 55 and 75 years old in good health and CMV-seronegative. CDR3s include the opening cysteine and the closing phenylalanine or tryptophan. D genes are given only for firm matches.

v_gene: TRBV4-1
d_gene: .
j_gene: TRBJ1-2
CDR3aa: CASSQTGTQNYGYTF
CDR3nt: TGCGCCAGCAGCCAAACCGGGACACAGAACTATGGCTACACCTTC

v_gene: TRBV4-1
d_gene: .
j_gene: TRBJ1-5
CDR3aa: CASSQSGSQPQHF
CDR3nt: TGCGCCAGCAGCCAATCGGGGAGTCAGCCCCAGCATTTT

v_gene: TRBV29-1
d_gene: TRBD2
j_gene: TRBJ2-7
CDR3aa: CSVAGLAGGVSEQYF
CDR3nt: TGCAGCGTCGCGGGACTAGCGGGAGGAGTTAGCGAGCAGTACTTC

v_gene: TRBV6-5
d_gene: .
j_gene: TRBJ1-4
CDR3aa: CASSGTATNEKLFF
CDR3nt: TGTGCCAGCAGCGGTACGGCAACTAATGAAAAACTGTTTTTT

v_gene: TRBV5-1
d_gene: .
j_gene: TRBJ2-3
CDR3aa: CASSNRWELADTQYF
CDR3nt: TGCGCCAGCAGCAATAGGTGGGAGCTAGCAGATACGCAGTATTTT

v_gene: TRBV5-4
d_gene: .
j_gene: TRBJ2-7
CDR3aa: CASSLDRRGQYF
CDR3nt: TGTGCCAGCAGCTTGGACAGGCGCGGGCAGTACTTC

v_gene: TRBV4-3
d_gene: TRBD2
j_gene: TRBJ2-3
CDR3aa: CASSQDWTSGGLYTDTQYF
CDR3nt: TGCGCCAGCAGCCAAGATTGGACTAGCGGGGGGCTATACACAGATACGCAGTATTTT

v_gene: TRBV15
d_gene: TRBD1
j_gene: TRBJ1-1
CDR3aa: CATSRGRTGATEAFF
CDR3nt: TGTGCCACCAGCAGGGGACGGACAGGGGCCACTGAAGCTTTCTTT

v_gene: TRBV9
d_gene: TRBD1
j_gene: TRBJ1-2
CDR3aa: CASSVGQNPVGGYGYTF
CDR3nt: TGTGCCAGCAGCGTGGGACAGAACCCTGTCGGGGGCTATGGCTACACCTTC

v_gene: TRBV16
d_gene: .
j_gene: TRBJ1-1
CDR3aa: CASSQTGSGRAFF
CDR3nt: TGTGCCAGCAGCCAAACAGGGTCGGGTCGGGCTTTCTTT

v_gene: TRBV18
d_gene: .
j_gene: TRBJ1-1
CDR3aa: CASSPVVGGTEAFF
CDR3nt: TGTGCCAGCTCACCCGTGGTCGGGGGCACTGAAGCTTTCTTT

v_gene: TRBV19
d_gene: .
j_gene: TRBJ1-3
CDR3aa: CASTISSGFGNTIYF
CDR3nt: TGTGCCAGTACCATTTCGTCGGGTTTCGGAAACACCATATATTTT

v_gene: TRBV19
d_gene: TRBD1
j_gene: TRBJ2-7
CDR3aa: CASRPSGGVGEQYF
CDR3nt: TGTGCCAGCCGGCCCTCAGGGGGAGTGGGTGAGCAGTACTTC

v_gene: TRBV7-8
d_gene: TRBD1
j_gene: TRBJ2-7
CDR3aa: CASSLDPAGGSHEQYF
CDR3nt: TGTGCCAGCAGCTTAGATCCGGCAGGGGGTAGCCACGAGCAGTACTTC

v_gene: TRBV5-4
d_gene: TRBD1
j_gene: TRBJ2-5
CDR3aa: CASSNVQGARETQYF
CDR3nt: TGTGCCAGCAGCAACGTACAGGGGGCCCGGGAGACCCAGTACTTC

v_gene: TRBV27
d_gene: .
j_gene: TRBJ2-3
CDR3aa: CASIPFAYGQYPPQTDTQYF
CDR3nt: TGTGCCAGCATCCCCTTCGCGTATGGACAGTACCCTCCACAGACAGATACGCAGTATTTT

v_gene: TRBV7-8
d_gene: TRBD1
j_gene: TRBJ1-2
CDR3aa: CASSLDGQGNYGYTF
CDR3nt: TGTGCCAGCAGCTTAGACGGACAGGGGAACTATGGCTACACCTTC

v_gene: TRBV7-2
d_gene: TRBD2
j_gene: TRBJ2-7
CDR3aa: CASSLGEGREQYF
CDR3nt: TGTGCCAGCAGCCTCGGGGAGGGGAGGGAGCAGTACTTC

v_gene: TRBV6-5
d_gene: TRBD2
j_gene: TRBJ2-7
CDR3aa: CASSLRVAGTYEQYF
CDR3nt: TGTGCCAGCAGTCTCCGCGTAGCGGGGACCTACGAGCAGTACTTC

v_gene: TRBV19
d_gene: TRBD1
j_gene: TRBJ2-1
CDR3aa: CASSFRDRYNEQFF
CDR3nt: TGTGCCAGTAGCTTCCGGGACAGATACAATGAGCAGTTCTTC

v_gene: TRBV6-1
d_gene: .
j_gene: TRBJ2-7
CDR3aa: CASSPQYRWYEQYF
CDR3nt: TGTGCCAGCAGTCCTCAGTACAGGTGGTACGAGCAGTACTTC

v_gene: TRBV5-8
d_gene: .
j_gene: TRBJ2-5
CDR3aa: CASSLEWADQETQYF
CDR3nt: TGTGCCAGCAGCTTGGAGTGGGCAGACCAAGAGACCCAGTACTTC

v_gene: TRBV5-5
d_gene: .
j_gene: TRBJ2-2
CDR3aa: CASKLYVTGTNTGELFF
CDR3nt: TGTGCCAGCAAACTTTATGTGACAGGGACTAACACCGGGGAGCTGTTTTTT

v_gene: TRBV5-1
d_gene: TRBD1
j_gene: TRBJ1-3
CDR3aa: CASSRNFGGQTSGNTIYF
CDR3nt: TGCGCCAGCAGCCGGAATTTCGGGGGACAGACCTCTGGAAACACCATATATTTT

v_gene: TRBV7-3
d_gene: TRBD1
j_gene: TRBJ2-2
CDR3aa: CASSLGQGPTGELFF
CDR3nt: TGTGCCAGCAGCTTGGGACAGGGACCCACCGGGGAGCTGTTTTTT

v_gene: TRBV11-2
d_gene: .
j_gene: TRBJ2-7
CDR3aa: CASSGLSYEQYF
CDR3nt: TGTGCCAGCAGCGGACTTAGCTACGAGCAGTACTTC

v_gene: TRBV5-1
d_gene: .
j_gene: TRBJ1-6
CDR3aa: CASSWTATNSPLHF
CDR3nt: TGCGCCAGCAGCTGGACAGCCACGAATTCACCCCTCCACTTT

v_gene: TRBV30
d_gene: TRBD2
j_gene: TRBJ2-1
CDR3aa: CAWSGKRFRGDNEQFF
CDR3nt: TGTGCCTGGAGTGGGAAGCGGTTCCGGGGGGACAATGAGCAGTTCTTC

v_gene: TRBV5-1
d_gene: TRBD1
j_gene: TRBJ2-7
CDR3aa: CASTPGTGPPLEYF
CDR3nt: TGCGCCAGCACGCCCGGGACAGGTCCCCCCTTGGAGTACTTC